The 29 T cell receptor beta chains below were found in one sample sequenced in a study of T and B cells in COVID-19 patients. Blood genomic DNA input for TRB amplification was about 240-550 ng. Multiplex PCR with BIOMED2 TRB-A/B primer pools amplified TRB rearrangements. TCRdb re-derived calls from the multiplex PCR reads in MiXCR, one entry per CDR3 protein. The table shows about 2,500 distinct CDR3 sequences, with 20% to 25% occurring only once. The sequenced material came from blood. All receptors derive from a human donor with active COVID-19.

This clonotype has a count of ten or more. J is TRBJ2-7 and V is TRBV18, with D tentatively TRBD2 (6 bases). The V gene lost 3 bases and the J gene lost 3 bases, with 15 bases spanning the gap. Looked up from germline, CDR1 is KGHSH and CDR2 is LQKENI. This CDR3 has 15 amino acids. The CDR3 bases are TGTGCCAGCTCACCTGGTGGAGGGGTAGGCTACGAGCAGTACTTC. It yields the protein CASSPGGGVGYEQYF.

This clonotype occurred a few times. The chain is built from TRBV6-1 and TRBJ2-2, with unresolved D. Germline V lookup: CDR1 MNHNS, CDR2 SASEGT. The length of the CDR3 is 16 residues. V shed 3 bases and J shed 1 base, with 12 bases lying between them. CDR3 sequence: CASSDMGRRNTGELFF. The CDR3 DNA follows: TGTGCCAGCAGTGATATGGGAAGGCGGAACACCGGGGAGCTGTTTTTT.

Only a few counts were recorded for this clonotype. The chain uses TRBV7-2 and TRBJ1-4, with 7 bases identical to TRBD1. Germline-derived CDR1 and CDR2 are SGHTA and FQGNSA. After removal of 4 bases from V and 8 bases from J, the junction contained 7 bases not matched to a gene. The CDR3 totals 14 residues. The CDR3 reads CASSSDRAGEKLFF. CDR3 nucleotides: TGTGCCAGCAGCTCCGACAGGGCAGGGGAAAAACTGTTTTTT. The full variable domain, its missing parts supplied by reference TRBV7-2 and TRBJ1-4, is GAGVSQSPSNKVTEKGKDVELRCDPISGHTALYWYRQSLGQGLEFLIYFQGNSAPDKSGLPSDRFSAERTGGSVSTLTIQRTQQEDSAVYLCASSSDRAGEKLFFGSGTQLSVL.

V usage is TRBV6-5 and J usage is TRBJ2-7, with 14 bases matching TRBD2. The CDR3 runs 16 residues. Germline assignment: CDR1 MNHEY and CDR2 SVGAGI. Trimming cost V 4 bases and J 5 bases; bases outside gene matches: 7. CDR3 sequence: CASSSPGTSGRHEQYF. DNA for the CDR3: TGTGCCAGCAGTTCCCCCGGGACTAGCGGGAGACACGAGCAGTACTTC.

This clonotype was observed a handful of times. The chain is built from TRBV7-9 and TRBJ1-2; 8 nucleotides align to TRBD1. This CDR3 is 15 amino acids long. Unmatched junction bases numbered 6, after V lost 4 bases and J lost 2 bases. Per the germline V gene, CDR1 is SEHNR and CDR2 is FQNEAQ (reference sequence). The CDR3 DNA sequence: TGTGCCAGCAGCTCCCAGGGGGCTCGGAACTATGGCTACACCTTC. This encodes CASSSQGARNYGYTF. The full variable domain, completed using reference TRBV7-9 and TRBJ1-2, is DTGVSQNPRHKITKRGQNVTFRCDPISEHNRLYWYRQTLGQGPEFLTYFQNEAQLEKSRLLSDRFSAERPKGSFSTLEIQRTEQGDSAMYLCASSSQGARNYGYTFGSGTRLTVV.

This clonotype was seen only a few times. The CDR3 is CASSAQGARGYTF. For the CDR3, the DNA is TGTGCCAGCAGTGCTCAGGGGGCGCGTGGCTACACCTTC. The chain uses TRBV12-3 or TRBV12-4 and TRBJ1-2, with TRBD1 identical over 8 bases. This CDR3 has 13 residues. Trimming at V came to 5 bases and at J to 7 bases, leaving 6 bases not matched to a gene.

On this clonotype: A much larger clone lies a single base off, so this may be a read error. The rearrangement links TRBV19 to TRBJ2-1; 8 nucleotides align to TRBD1. Trimming cost V 5 bases and J 9 bases; bases outside gene matches: 6. This CDR3 is 13 amino acids long. Germline V lookup: CDR1 LNHDA, CDR2 SQIVND (reference sequence). The CDR3 region has the DNA TGTGCCAGTAGTCCCAGGGGGCTAAGTGAGCAGTTCTTC. It codes for CASSPRGLSEQFF.

In its sample, this clonotype ranks as medium-sized. The V and J genes are TRBV29-1 and TRBJ2-1; no clear D gene. Germline V lookup: CDR1 SQVTM, CDR2 ANQGSEA. This CDR3 is 14 amino acids long. Trimming took off 4 bases at V and 0 bases at J, with 10 bases between the two ends. The CDR3 region is CSVGGFSSYNEQFF. CDR3 sequence (DNA): TGCAGCGTTGGTGGCTTCAGCTCCTACAATGAGCAGTTCTTC.

This clonotype qualifies as medium-sized. The rearrangement uses TRBV5-6 and TRBJ2-6; D is unresolved. Germline V CDR1 and CDR2: SGHDT, YYEEEE. The CDR3 runs to 18 residues. Trimming pared 0 bases from V and 0 bases from J, leaving 13 bases between. CDR3 bases: TGTGCCAGCAGCTTGGTATCAGGTTCTAGCTCTGGGGCCAACGTCCTGACTTTC. This translates into CASSLVSGSSSGANVLTF.

This clonotype qualifies as medium-sized (0.01 to 0.1%). In DNA, the CDR3 is TGTGCCAGCAGCCCAGCCCGGTTAGCGGGTAGCACAGATACGCAGTATTTT. Encoded protein: CASSPARLAGSTDTQYF. The chain employs TRBV7-9 and TRBJ2-3; TRBD2 aligns across 7 bases. CDR3 length: 17 residues. Trimming at V came to 5 bases and at J to 0 bases, leaving 11 bases not matched to a gene. CDR1 and CDR2 (germline): SEHNR, FQNEAQ (reference sequence).

This clonotype counts as medium-sized. The chain recombines TRBV27 with TRBJ2-7, with 8 bases matching TRBD2. Germline-derived CDR1 and CDR2 are MNHEY and SMNVEV (reference sequence). Unmatched junction bases numbered 4, after V lost 5 bases and J lost 1 base. The CDR3 is 14 amino acids. CDR3 DNA: TGTGCCAGCAGTCGTAGCGGGGCATCCTACGAGCAGTACTTC. This encodes CASSRSGASYEQYF.

By frequency in the sample, this clonotype is medium-sized (0.01 to 0.1%). V is TRBV7-2 and J is TRBJ2-2; 7 nucleotides agree with TRBD1. Germline-derived CDR1 and CDR2 are SGHTA and FQGNSA. The ends lost 4 bases at V and 0 bases at J; junction bases unmatched: 2. This CDR3 has 15 residues. CDR3 bases: TGTGCCAGCAGCTCAGGACAGGCGAACACCGGGGAGCTGTTTTTT. Amino acids: CASSSGQANTGELFF. Filled out from reference TRBV7-2 and TRBJ2-2, the complete variable domain reads GAGVSQSPSNKVTEKGKDVELRCDPISGHTALYWYRQSLGQGLEFLIYFQGNSAPDKSGLPSDRFSAERTGGSVSTLTIQRTQQEDSAVYLCASSSGQANTGELFFGEGSRLTVL.

This clonotype is judged large. The chain is built from TRBV29-1 and TRBJ2-7; D unclear. V lost 1 base, J lost 4 bases, and 5 bases lay in between. Germline lookup yields CDR1 SQVTM and CDR2 ANQGSEA. The CDR3 is made up of 11 amino acids. The CDR3 protein is CSVEAEYEQYF. As DNA, the CDR3 is TGCAGCGTTGAAGCCGAGTACGAGCAGTACTTC.

A note on this clonotype: This sequence may be a read error, since a much larger clone differs from it by one base. J is TRBJ2-7 and V is TRBV27; D is perhaps TRBD1 or TRBD2 (6 bases each). Germline CDR1 reads MNHEY; CDR2 reads SMNVEV (reference sequence). V was pared by 0 bases and J by 7 bases, with 25 bases between. The CDR3 sequence is 18 residues long. CDR3 sequence reads: CASSLSRRGSTSYNEQYF. The DNA for the CDR3 is TGTGCCAGCAGTTTATCGCGGAGGGGGTCGACCTCCTACAATGAGCAGTACTTC.

In this sample, this clonotype is medium-sized. The DNA for the CDR3 is TGTGCCAGCAGTACGCCAGGGATTGGAAACACCATATATTTT. Protein: CASSTPGIGNTIYF. The chain carries TRBV6-5 and TRBJ1-3; tentatively, D is TRBD1 (5 bases). The length of the CDR3 is 14 residues. Trimming took 5 bases from V and 3 from J, leaving 11 bases between them. Looked up from germline, CDR1 is MNHEY and CDR2 is SVGAGI.

V and J are TRBV6-5 and TRBJ1-1; D is perhaps TRBD1 (6 bases). V lost 2 bases and J 4 bases, leaving 8 bases between the germline ends. CDR3 length: 13 amino acids. Germline V gene lookup returns CDR1 MNHEY and CDR2 SVGAGI. CDR3 sequence reads: CASSYRGGTEAFF. CDR3 DNA: TGTGCCAGCAGTTACAGGGGGGGCACTGAAGCTTTCTTT.

Remarks on this clonotype: A much larger clone lies one base from this, so it may be a read error. The V gene is TRBV27, the J gene TRBJ1-5, with TRBD1 as a possible D gene (5 bases). V was clipped by 5 bases and J by 2 bases, with 16 bases between them. This CDR3 is built from 16 residues. Germline V gene sequence: CDR1 MNHEY, CDR2 SMNVEV (reference sequence). Written as DNA, the CDR3 is TGTGCCAGCAGTACCACATGGGGGGTTGGCAATCAGCCCCAGCATTTT. Translation: CASSTTWGVGNQPQHF.

This clonotype was seen many times. CDR3 amino acids: CASSRTGGVYEQYF. The CDR3 DNA reads as TGTGCCAGCAGCCGGACAGGGGGCGTCTACGAGCAGTACTTC. The chain uses TRBV6-2 or TRBV6-3 and TRBJ2-7; 11 bases are shared with TRBD1. CDR3 length: 14 amino acids. CDR1 is MNHEY and CDR2 is SVGEGT in the germline V gene. The V segment lost 6 bases and the J segment 3 bases; nucleotides outside the gene matches: 4.

The chain carries TRBV4-3 and TRBJ1-2; 11 positions agree with TRBD1. This CDR3 region has 14 residues. The V gene end was trimmed by 5 bases and the J gene end by 5 bases; junction bases not matched to a gene: 4. From germline, CDR1 is LGHNA and CDR2 YSLEER. CDR3 nucleotides: TGCGCCAGCAGCAACAGGGACAGGGGGTATGGCTACACCTTC. Its protein product is CASSNRDRGYGYTF.

This clonotype was observed a few times. The V call is TRBV5-1, the J call TRBJ2-6, with D maybe TRBD1 (6 bases). CDR3 size: 19 residues. The germline V gene has CDR1 SGHRS and CDR2 YFSETQ. The V and J ends lost 4 bases and 0 bases respectively, with 20 bases between them. CDR3 in amino acids: CASSDSGTSQISGANVLTF. CDR3 DNA: TGCGCCAGCAGCGATTCCGGGACATCCCAGATCTCTGGGGCCAACGTCCTGACTTTC.

Judged by abundance, this clonotype is medium-sized (0.01 to 0.1%). The chain employs TRBV19 and TRBJ2-3, with D perhaps TRBD1 or TRBD2 (6 bases each). The germline CDR1 and CDR2 sequences are LNHDA and SQIVND (reference sequence). This CDR3 comprises 13 residues. Trimming took 3 bases from V and 4 from J, leaving 8 bases between them. DNA of the CDR3: TGTGCCAGTAGTATTGGGGGGCCAGATACGCAGTATTTT. Translation gives CASSIGGPDTQYF.

This clonotype was seen a single time. The V call is TRBV20-1, the J call TRBJ2-3, with 14 bases aligning to TRBD2. CDR3 length: 17 residues. The V gene's germline CDR1 is DFQATT and CDR2 SNEGSKA (reference sequence). J lost 7 bases, V lost 3 bases, and 12 bases had no gene match. In DNA form, the CDR3 reads TGCAGTGCTAGCTCCCAGACTAGCGGGAGGGGGAGGAATACGCAGTATTTT. Its translation: CSASSQTSGRGRNTQYF.

V usage is TRBV5-4 and J usage is TRBJ1-2, with D possibly TRBD1 on 5 matching bases. Trimming cost V 4 bases and J 4 bases, with 17 bases left between them. Per the germline V gene, CDR1 is SGHNT and CDR2 is YYREEE (reference sequence). The CDR3 is 15 amino acids. As DNA, the CDR3 is TGTGCCAGCAGCGCCGACGGGGGAGCTACCTATGGCTACACCTTC. This sequence encodes CASSADGGATYGYTF.

This clonotype was picked up a small number of times. At one end the junction does not follow the germline gene, possibly because of a read error. The chain carries TRBV6-2 or TRBV6-3 and TRBJ1-1; D ambiguous. The germline gives CDR1 MNHEY, CDR2 SVGEGT. The CDR3 has 13 amino acids. This CDR3 is CASSYLYNSEAFF. The CDR3, as DNA: TGTGCCAGCAGTTACCTGTACAACAGTGAAGCTTTCTTT.

This clonotype is labeled as medium-sized. This chain uses TRBV29-1 with TRBJ2-3; D gene unclear. Germline V lookup: CDR1 SQVTM, CDR2 ANQGSEA. The CDR3 spans 10 residues. V dropped 6 bases and J dropped 5 bases, with 6 bases sitting between them. The chain's CDR3 is CSVSVDTQYF. Written as DNA, the CDR3 is TGCAGCGTCTCCGTAGATACGCAGTATTTT.

The chain recombines TRBV28 with TRBJ1-5; unclear D gene. The germline V gene encodes CDR1 MDHEN and CDR2 SYDVKM. The CDR3 extends over 14 amino acids. The ends were cut back, 2 bases at V and 4 bases at J, with 9 bases in the middle. In DNA form, the CDR3 reads TGTGCCAGCAGTTTACCCCCCGAAAATCAGCCCCAGCATTTT. This encodes CASSLPPENQPQHF.

This clonotype was seen once. The junction differs from germline at one of its ends, possibly a read error. V and J are TRBV5-5 and TRBJ1-2; D may be TRBD1 (6 bases). The CDR3 is made up of 13 amino acids. Germline assignment: CDR1 SGHKS and CDR2 YYEKEE (reference sequence). CDR3 in DNA: TGCGCCAGCAGCTGGGACAAGACCTATGGCTACACCTTC. This sequence encodes CASSWDKTYGYTF.

By sample share, this clonotype is medium-sized. V gene TRBV15 combines with J gene TRBJ2-3, with D maybe TRBD2 (6 bases). Per germline, CDR1 LNHNV and CDR2 YYDKDF (reference sequence). The V gene lost 1 base and the J gene lost 0 bases, with 17 bases spanning the gap. This CDR3 is 18 amino acids long. This CDR3 reads CATSRGSGEFTSTDTQYF. The CDR3 coding sequence is TGTGCCACCAGCAGAGGCTCGGGGGAATTTACTAGCACAGATACGCAGTATTTT.

This clonotype occurred many times. The chain links TRBV6-5 to TRBJ2-5; D gene uncertain. V gave up 2 bases and J gave up 2 bases, with 6 bases separating them. Germline lookup yields CDR1 MNHEY and CDR2 SVGAGI. The CDR3 has 13 amino acids. The CDR3 protein is CASSYSLQETQYF. In DNA, the CDR3 is TGTGCCAGCAGTTACAGCCTTCAAGAGACCCAGTACTTC.